This TCR beta chain was recovered during a study of T cells in Graves' hyperthyroidism and ophthalmopathy. Study overall: Upon initial diagnosis and before any treatment, peripheral blood was collected.

Per germline, CDR1 DFQATT and CDR2 SNEGSKA (reference sequence). V was trimmed by 3 bases and J by 7 bases, leaving 13 bases between them. The CDR3 runs 12 residues. Researchers took RNA transcripts and amplified the TCR beta CDR3 regions from them. HTBI primers drove first-round RT-PCR of the TCR CDR3. Each CDR3 protein is one row after TCRdb ran MiXCR on the multiplex PCR reads. The sample shows roughly 300,000 distinct CDR3 sequences, roughly 23% of them seen only once. The clonotype originates from a woman in her forties or fifties with Graves' hyperthyroidism. Material for sequencing was blood. The chain links TRBV20-1 to TRBJ2-7, with D perhaps matching TRBD2 (6 bases). For the CDR3, the DNA is TGCAGTGCTAGTAAAGGGGCGGGGGAGCAGTACTTC. Protein sequence: CSASKGAGEQYF.